The present T cell receptor (beta chain) was sequenced within a study of T cell responses to AZD1222 COVID-19 vaccine. Study context: The analysis combined second doses at about 4 or about 12 weeks. General study results and limits: Clonal diversity was possibly underestimated, and white British individuals and females predominated among donors. Only after the peak T cell response were repertoires sampled. A rise in Spike-specific TCR breadth and depth followed two AZD1222 doses.

The assay was immunoSEQ multiplex PCR, and TCRdb's table has in-frame clones only and misses some. This sample has tens of thousands of clones; around four fifths occur once, and the top ten carry about 5.6%. This clone was detected only a few times. The target antigen is unknown. Germline CDR1 reads MDHEN; CDR2 reads SYDVKM. The CDR3 contains 15 residues. V lost 7 bases to trimming and J lost 5 bases, with 20 bases between them. Sample: peripheral blood, taken on day 0 of AZD1222 vaccination. The TCR was taken from an adult in good health. The V call is TRBV28, the J call TRBJ2-5, with no clear D. The CDR3 nucleotides read TGTGCCAGCACCCTATCTAACTCTCTCGGGGAGACCCAGTACTTC. It translates to CASTLSNSLGETQYF. The complete variable domain, with remaining parts taken from reference TRBV28 and TRBJ2-5, reads DVKVTQSSRYLVKRTGEKVFLECVQDMDHENMFWYRQDPGLGLRLIYFSYDVKMKEKGDIPEGYSVSREKKERFSLILESASTNQTSMYLCASTLSNSLGETQYFGPGTRLLVL.